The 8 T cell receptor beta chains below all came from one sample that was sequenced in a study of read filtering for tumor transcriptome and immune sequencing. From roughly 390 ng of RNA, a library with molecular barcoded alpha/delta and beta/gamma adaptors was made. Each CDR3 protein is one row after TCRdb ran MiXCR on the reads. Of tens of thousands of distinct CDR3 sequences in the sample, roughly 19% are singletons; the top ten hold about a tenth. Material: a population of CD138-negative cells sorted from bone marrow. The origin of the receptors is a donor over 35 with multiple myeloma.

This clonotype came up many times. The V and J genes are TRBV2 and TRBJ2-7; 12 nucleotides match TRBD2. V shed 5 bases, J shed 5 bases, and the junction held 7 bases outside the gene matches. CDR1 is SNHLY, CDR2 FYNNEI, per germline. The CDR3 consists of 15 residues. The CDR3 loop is CASSYLAGGPHEQYF. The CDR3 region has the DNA TGTGCCAGCAGTTACCTAGCGGGGGGGCCCCACGAGCAGTACTTC. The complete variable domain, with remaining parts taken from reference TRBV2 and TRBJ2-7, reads EPEVTQTPSHQVTQMGQEVILRCVPISNHLYFYWYRQILGQKVEFLVSFYNNEISEKSEIFDDQFSVERPDGSNFTLKIRSTKLEDSAMYFCASSYLAGGPHEQYFGPGTRLTVT.

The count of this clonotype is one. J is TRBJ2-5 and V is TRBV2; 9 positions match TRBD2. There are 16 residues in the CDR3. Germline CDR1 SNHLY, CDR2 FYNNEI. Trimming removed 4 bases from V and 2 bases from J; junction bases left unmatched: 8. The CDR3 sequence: CASSALGGGGQETQYF. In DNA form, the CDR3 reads TGTGCCAGCAGTGCCTTAGGCGGGGGGGGTCAAGAGACCCAGTACTTC.

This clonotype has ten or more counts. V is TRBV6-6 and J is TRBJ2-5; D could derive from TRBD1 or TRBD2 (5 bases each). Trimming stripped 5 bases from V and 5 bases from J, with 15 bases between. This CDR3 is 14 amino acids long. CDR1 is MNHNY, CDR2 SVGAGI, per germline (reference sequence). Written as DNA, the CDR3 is TGTGCCAGCAGTCGAAGGGACGGGTCGGAGACCCAGTACTTC. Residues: CASSRRDGSETQYF.

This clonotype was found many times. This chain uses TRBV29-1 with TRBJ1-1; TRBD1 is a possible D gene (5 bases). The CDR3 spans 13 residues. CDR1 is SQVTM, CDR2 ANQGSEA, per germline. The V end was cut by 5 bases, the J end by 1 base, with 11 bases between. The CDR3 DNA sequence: TGCAGCGTTAGTCAGGGCGGGAACACTGAAGCTTTCTTT. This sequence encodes CSVSQGGNTEAFF.

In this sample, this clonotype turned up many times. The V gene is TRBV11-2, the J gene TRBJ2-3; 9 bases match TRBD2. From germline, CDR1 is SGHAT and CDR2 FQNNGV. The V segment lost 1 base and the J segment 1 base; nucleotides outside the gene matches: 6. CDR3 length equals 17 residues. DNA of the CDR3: TGTGCCAGCAGCTTAGGAAGCGGGGGGATCCGCACAGATACGCAGTATTTT. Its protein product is CASSLGSGGIRTDTQYF.

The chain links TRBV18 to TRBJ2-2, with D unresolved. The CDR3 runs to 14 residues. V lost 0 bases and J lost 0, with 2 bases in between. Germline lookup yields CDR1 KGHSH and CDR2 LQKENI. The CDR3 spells CASSPPTNTGELFF. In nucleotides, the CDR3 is TGTGCCAGCTCACCACCAACGAACACCGGGGAGCTGTTTTTT.

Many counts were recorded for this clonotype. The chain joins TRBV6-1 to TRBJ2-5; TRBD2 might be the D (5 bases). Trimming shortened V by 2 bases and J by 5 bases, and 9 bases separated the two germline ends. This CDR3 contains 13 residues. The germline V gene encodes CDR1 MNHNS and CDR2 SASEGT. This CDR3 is CASSELRAETQYF. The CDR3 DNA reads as TGTGCCAGCAGTGAACTGAGGGCGGAGACCCAGTACTTC.

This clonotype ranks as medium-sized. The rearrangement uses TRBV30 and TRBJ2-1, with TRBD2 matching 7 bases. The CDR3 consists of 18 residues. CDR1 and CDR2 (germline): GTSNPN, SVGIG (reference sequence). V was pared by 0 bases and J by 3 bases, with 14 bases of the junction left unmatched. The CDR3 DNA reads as TGTGCCTGGAGTGTAGGGACGGGAGGCATAAGCCTCTACAATGAGCAGTTCTTC. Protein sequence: CAWSVGTGGISLYNEQFF.